Below, 10 T cell receptor beta chains from the same sample are listed, as sequenced in a study of identical twins. TCRdb analysed the 5' RACE reads with MiXCR anew, one entry per CDR3 protein. The data contain more than 400,000 distinct CDR3 sequences, 13% to 15% of them seen just once; the ten biggest clones take up roughly 0.4%. The same data also contributed to another study, on yellow fever vaccine responses in identical twins.

Material for sequencing was CD4+ T cells sorted from blood. These TCRs come from a woman aged 18-29 years in good health.

V gene TRBV5-1 combines with J gene TRBJ2-7; 9 nucleotides agree with TRBD1. V trimming: 5 bases; J trimming: 1 base; junction bases outside the gene matches: 7. Germline loops: CDR1 SGHRS, CDR2 YFSETQ. This CDR3 contains 15 residues. Here the CDR3 DNA reads TGCGCCAGCAGTTGGGGGGACAGGGATTCCTACGAGCAGTACTTC. Its protein product is CASSWGDRDSYEQYF.

This clonotype was detected only a few times. The chain combines TRBV12-3 or TRBV12-4 with TRBJ2-5; D is uncertain. The CDR3 consists of 12 residues. Trimming cost V 3 bases and J 0 bases, with 2 bases left between them. The chain's CDR3 is CASSFDQETQYF. The CDR3 nucleotides read TGTGCCAGCAGTTTTGACCAAGAGACCCAGTACTTC.

This clonotype has at least ten counts. The chain recombines TRBV12-3 or TRBV12-4 with TRBJ1-1, with 7 bases matching TRBD1. J lost 1 base, V lost 3 bases, and 2 bases had no gene match. This CDR3 has 14 residues. The CDR3 DNA reads TGTGCCAGCAGTTTTCAGGGGGGGAACACTGAAGCTTTCTTT. This sequence encodes CASSFQGGNTEAFF.

Ten or more counts support this clonotype. DNA for the CDR3: TGTGCCAGCAGCTTTGGCAGCCCGGGAAACACCATATATTTT. Translated, it gives CASSFGSPGNTIYF. The chain recombines TRBV5-6 with TRBJ1-3; D call uncertain. V lost 2 bases and J 4 bases, leaving 10 bases between the germline ends. The CDR3 extends over 14 amino acids. Germline lookup yields CDR1 SGHDT and CDR2 YYEEEE.

The chain recombines TRBV11-1 with TRBJ2-3; D perhaps matches TRBD1 (6 bases). Trimming stripped 5 bases from V and 0 bases from J, with 21 bases between. This CDR3 comprises 18 residues. CDR1 is SGHAT and CDR2 is FQDESV in the germline V gene (reference sequence). The CDR3 bases are TGTGCCAGCAGCGACCACGTCCGACAGGCCCTCAGCACAGATACGCAGTATTTT. Its protein product is CASSDHVRQALSTDTQYF.

The rearrangement joins TRBV7-9 to TRBJ2-1; 8 bases are a match to TRBD2. Per the germline V gene, CDR1 is SEHNR and CDR2 is FQNEAQ (reference sequence). There are 15 residues in the CDR3. V gave up 5 bases and J gave up 4 bases; unmatched junction bases: 7. CDR3 nucleotide sequence: TGTGCCAGCAGCCAAGGACTAGCCTTTTACAATGAGCAGTTCTTC. This codes for CASSQGLAFYNEQFF.

This clonotype has at least ten counts. The chain joins TRBV7-9 to TRBJ2-5; D gene uncertain. Looked up from germline, CDR1 is SEHNR and CDR2 is FQNEAQ (reference sequence). Deletions cut 5 bases from V and 5 bases from J, with 6 bases between. This CDR3 has 11 residues. The CDR3, as DNA: TGTGCCAGCAGCCCCCTTGAGACCCAGTACTTC. Its protein product is CASSPLETQYF.

This clonotype was counted between two and nine times. The chain joins TRBV7-9 to TRBJ2-1, with TRBD1 matching over 8 bases. In germline, CDR1 is SEHNR, CDR2 FQNEAQ (reference sequence). The length of the CDR3 is 13 residues. V shed 10 bases and J 0 bases; nucleotides not matched to a gene: 2. DNA for the CDR3: TGTGCCATCCAGGGGGCCTCCTACAATGAGCAGTTCTTC. Translated: CAIQGASYNEQFF.

This clonotype has only a few counts. The DNA of the CDR3 is TGCAGCGTTGACTTGCGGGAGACCCAGTACTTC. Translated: CSVDLRETQYF. The chain carries TRBV29-1 and TRBJ2-5; D gene uncertain. The CDR3 has 11 residues. V was cut by 3 bases and J by 5 bases, with 7 bases left in between. From germline, CDR1 is SQVTM and CDR2 ANQGSEA.

This clonotype was detected a few times. V gene TRBV5-5 combines with J gene TRBJ1-6, with a weak D call TRBD1 (5 bases). From germline, CDR1 is SGHKS and CDR2 YYEKEE (reference sequence). The CDR3 runs 13 residues. V was pared by 0 bases and J by 15 bases, with 13 bases between. Written as DNA, the CDR3 is TGTGCCAGCAGCTTGGAATCGCAGGGATACCTCCACTTT. This sequence encodes CASSLESQGYLHF.